Here is one TCR beta chain with its context. The sample is drawn from a study of blood T cell repertoires in COVID-19. About the study: Acute and convalescent COVID-19 specimens originated in the United States, Italy and Spain. PBMCs, B-cell-depleted T cells, or T cells were the source of the cDNA or gDNA that made up the material.

V shed 1 base, J shed 0 bases, and the junction held 9 bases outside the gene matches. The germline gives CDR1 SGDLS, CDR2 YYNGEE. This CDR3 has 18 amino acids. Source study methods: Estimation of nucleated cell counts relied on the amplification of reference gene primers. Profiled with immunoSEQ multiplex PCR; TCRdb holds only in-frame clones, not every one. V and J calls and clone size are those listed in that table; D and trimming were worked out from the DNA. The repertoire includes approximately 150,000 clones, more than 70% of them detected once, and 25% to 30% sits in the top ten. J is TRBJ2-2 and V is TRBV9; the match to TRBD1 covers 7 bases. Sequencing was carried out using peripheral blood. This receptor was taken from a human donor in a cohort sampled during active COVID-19. DNA for the CDR3: TGTGCCAGCAGCGTATTGCCTATAGGGACAGCGAACACCGGGGAGCTGTTTTTT. Protein sequence: CASSVLPIGTANTGELFF.